This T cell receptor (beta chain) was documented in a study of blood T cells in healthy people across ages. A few counts support this clonotype. J gave up 4 bases and V 2 bases, and 9 bases lay outside the gene matches. From germline, CDR1 is LGHNT and CDR2 FRNRAP. CDR3 length: 16 residues. It was with a sample-barcoded 5' primer and a J-beta primer mix that a second PCR of roughly 6 to 11 cycles was run. TCRdb itself ran the 5' RACE reads through MiXCR, one entry per CDR3 protein. Altogether hundreds of thousands of distinct CDR3 sequences are present, 25% to 30% being singletons, with the ten largest covering 15% to 18%.

The J gene is TRBJ1-2, the V gene TRBV12-5, with 8 bases lining up with TRBD1. The TCR was taken from an elderly woman in good health. Sequenced input: blood. The CDR3 here is CASGLTGQGQPYGYTF. CDR3 sequence (DNA): TGTGCTAGTGGTTTGACTGGACAGGGACAGCCCTATGGCTACACCTTC. The variable domain in full, completed from reference TRBV12-5 and TRBJ1-2, reads DARVTQTPRHKVTEMGQEVTMRCQPILGHNTVFWYRQTMMQGLELLAYFRNRAPLDDSGMPKDRFSAEMPDATLATLKIQPSEPRDSAVYFCASGLTGQGQPYGYTFGSGTRLTVV.